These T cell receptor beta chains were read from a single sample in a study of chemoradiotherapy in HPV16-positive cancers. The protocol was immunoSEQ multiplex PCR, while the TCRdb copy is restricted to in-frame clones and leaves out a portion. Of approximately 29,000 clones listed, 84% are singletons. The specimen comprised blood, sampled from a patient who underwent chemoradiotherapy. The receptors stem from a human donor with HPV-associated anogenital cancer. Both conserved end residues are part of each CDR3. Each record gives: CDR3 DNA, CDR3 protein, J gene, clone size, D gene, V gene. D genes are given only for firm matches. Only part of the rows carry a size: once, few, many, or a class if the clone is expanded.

cdr3_nt: TGTGCCAGCAGCCTTGGGACAGGGACCTACGAGCAGTACTTC
cdr3_aa: CASSLGTGTYEQYF
j_call: TRBJ2-7
clone_size: few
d_call: TRBD1
v_call: TRBV5-4

cdr3_nt: TGTGCCAGCACAGGGTTGGAAAATGAGCAGTTCTTC
cdr3_aa: CASTGLENEQFF
j_call: TRBJ2-1
clone_size: -
d_call: -
v_call: TRBV2

cdr3_nt: TGTGCCAGCAGCAAAAGGAGACACCCGGTCTATGGCTACACCTTC
cdr3_aa: CASSKRRHPVYGYTF
j_call: TRBJ1-2
clone_size: -
d_call: -
v_call: TRBV21-1

cdr3_nt: TGTGCCAGCAGCCCACAGGGGGGGGGCCCTGTTACTGAAGCTTTCTTT
cdr3_aa: CASSPQGGGPVTEAFF
j_call: TRBJ1-1
clone_size: -
d_call: TRBD1
v_call: TRBV7-9

cdr3_nt: TGTGCCAGCAGCCAAGATCTGGTACTCAGCACAGATACGCAGTATTTT
cdr3_aa: CASSQDLVLSTDTQYF
j_call: TRBJ2-3
clone_size: -
d_call: -
v_call: TRBV14

cdr3_nt: TGTGCCAGCAGCCAGGGGGAGAACACTGAAGCTTTCTTT
cdr3_aa: CASSQGENTEAFF
j_call: TRBJ1-1
clone_size: -
d_call: TRBD1
v_call: TRBV2

cdr3_nt: TGTGCCTGGAGTGTACAGGGCTATGGCTACACCTTC
cdr3_aa: CAWSVQGYGYTF
j_call: TRBJ1-2
clone_size: -
d_call: -
v_call: TRBV30

cdr3_nt: TGCGCCAGCAGCCAAGAGACAGGGCGACAGCCCCAGCATTTT
cdr3_aa: CASSQETGRQPQHF
j_call: TRBJ1-5
clone_size: few
d_call: TRBD1
v_call: TRBV4-1

cdr3_nt: TGCGCCAGCAGTCCGGACAGGGTCACCACTGAAGCTTTCTTT
cdr3_aa: CASSPDRVTTEAFF
j_call: TRBJ1-1
clone_size: -
d_call: TRBD1
v_call: TRBV5-1

cdr3_nt: TGTGCCAGCAGTTTTGCGACAGGGTATGGCTACACCTTC
cdr3_aa: CASSFATGYGYTF
j_call: TRBJ1-2
clone_size: -
d_call: TRBD1
v_call: TRBV27

cdr3_nt: TGTGCCAGTAGTAACCTAGCGGGGGGCCCGAAAGAGACCCAGTACTTC
cdr3_aa: CASSNLAGGPKETQYF
j_call: TRBJ2-5
clone_size: -
d_call: TRBD2
v_call: TRBV19

cdr3_nt: TGTGCCAGCAGTGAATGGGGGGACAACACTGAAGCTTTCTTT
cdr3_aa: CASSEWGDNTEAFF
j_call: TRBJ1-1
clone_size: -
d_call: -
v_call: TRBV6-1

cdr3_nt: TGTGCCAGCAGCCACCCCGGGGTGGGGGAGCGAGCCTCCTACAATGAGCAGTTCTTC
cdr3_aa: CASSHPGVGERASYNEQFF
j_call: TRBJ2-1
clone_size: -
d_call: -
v_call: TRBV7-2

cdr3_nt: TGTGCCAGCAACTATGGGTTAGGGGAGGCCACTGAAGCTTTCTTT
cdr3_aa: CASNYGLGEATEAFF
j_call: TRBJ1-1
clone_size: -
d_call: -
v_call: TRBV7-2

cdr3_nt: TGTGCCAGCAGCTTAGACACCGAGTACGAGCAGTACTTC
cdr3_aa: CASSLDTEYEQYF
j_call: TRBJ2-7
clone_size: -
d_call: -
v_call: TRBV11-3

cdr3_nt: TGTGCCAGCACCAACGGAGGGAACTATGGCTACACCTTC
cdr3_aa: CASTNGGNYGYTF
j_call: TRBJ1-2
clone_size: -
d_call: -
v_call: TRBV6-5

cdr3_nt: TGTGCCACCCCAGGACAGGGGGTCGGGGAGCTGTTTTTT
cdr3_aa: CATPGQGVGELFF
j_call: TRBJ2-2
clone_size: -
d_call: TRBD1
v_call: TRBV2

cdr3_nt: TGTGCCAGTTCCCCCCGGACAGGGACCTCCCTTGGCTACACCTTC
cdr3_aa: CASSPRTGTSLGYTF
j_call: TRBJ1-2
clone_size: few
d_call: TRBD1
v_call: TRBV19

cdr3_nt: TGTGCCAGCAGCAAAATCACAGGACAGGTCAATCAGCCCCAGCATTTT
cdr3_aa: CASSKITGQVNQPQHF
j_call: TRBJ1-5
clone_size: -
d_call: -
v_call: TRBV21-1

cdr3_nt: TGTGCTAGTGGTTCGTGGACGGAGAGAAAACTGTTTTTT
cdr3_aa: CASGSWTERKLFF
j_call: TRBJ1-4
clone_size: -
d_call: -
v_call: TRBV12-5

cdr3_nt: TGTGCCAGCACCCCGGGACAGGGCTATGAAAAACTGTTTTTT
cdr3_aa: CASTPGQGYEKLFF
j_call: TRBJ1-4
clone_size: -
d_call: TRBD1
v_call: TRBV5-5

cdr3_nt: TGTGCCAGCAGTTACTCGAAAATCCGGGGGAACACTGAAGCTTTCTTT
cdr3_aa: CASSYSKIRGNTEAFF
j_call: TRBJ1-1
clone_size: -
d_call: -
v_call: TRBV6-5

cdr3_nt: TGTGCCAGCAACCGGGGGGGGTATGGAGGGGAGACCCAGTACTTC
cdr3_aa: CASNRGGYGGETQYF
j_call: TRBJ2-5
clone_size: -
d_call: TRBD2
v_call: TRBV27

cdr3_nt: TGTGCCAGTAGTCTAGATTTCATTCAGTACTTC
cdr3_aa: CASSLDFIQYF
j_call: TRBJ2-4
clone_size: -
d_call: -
v_call: TRBV19

cdr3_nt: TGTGCCAGCAGCTTAGGTGGGGGGCAGAGCTATGGCTACACCTTC
cdr3_aa: CASSLGGGQSYGYTF
j_call: TRBJ1-2
clone_size: -
d_call: -
v_call: TRBV7-2

cdr3_nt: TGCGCCAGCAGCCCGGGACAGGGCAATCAGCCCCAGCATTTT
cdr3_aa: CASSPGQGNQPQHF
j_call: TRBJ1-5
clone_size: -
d_call: TRBD1
v_call: TRBV5-1

cdr3_nt: TGCAGCGGCAGATACTCTGGAAACACCATATATTTT
cdr3_aa: CSGRYSGNTIYF
j_call: TRBJ1-3
clone_size: few
d_call: -
v_call: TRBV29-1

cdr3_nt: TGTGCCAGTAGTGTAGAGATACAGGGTCTCACCGGGGAGCTGTTTTTT
cdr3_aa: CASSVEIQGLTGELFF
j_call: TRBJ2-2
clone_size: -
d_call: -
v_call: TRBV19

cdr3_nt: TGTGCCAGCAGCGACTTGAGGGGGGCCGGGGAGCTGTTTTTT
cdr3_aa: CASSDLRGAGELFF
j_call: TRBJ2-2
clone_size: -
d_call: -
v_call: TRBV6-4

cdr3_nt: TGTGCCAGTAAAGGTCAAAGGAGCTCCTATAATTCACCCCTCCACTTT
cdr3_aa: CASKGQRSSYNSPLHF
j_call: TRBJ1-6
clone_size: once
d_call: -
v_call: TRBV19

cdr3_nt: TGTGCCAGCATGGCCCCAGGGTGGAATTCACCCCTCCACTTT
cdr3_aa: CASMAPGWNSPLHF
j_call: TRBJ1-6
clone_size: -
d_call: -
v_call: TRBV25-1

cdr3_nt: TGCGCCAGCAGCCCGGCGGGCGGGGGGGCCTTTGATGAGCAGTTCTTC
cdr3_aa: CASSPAGGGAFDEQFF
j_call: TRBJ2-1
clone_size: -
d_call: TRBD2
v_call: TRBV5-1

cdr3_nt: TGTGCCAGTAGTACGTCGACAGGGCGATCTGAAGCTTTCTTT
cdr3_aa: CASSTSTGRSEAFF
j_call: TRBJ1-1
clone_size: -
d_call: TRBD1
v_call: TRBV19

cdr3_nt: TGCGCCAGCAGCTCATCTATGGGGGGCTACACTGAAGCTTTCTTT
cdr3_aa: CASSSSMGGYTEAFF
j_call: TRBJ1-1
clone_size: -
d_call: -
v_call: TRBV5-1

cdr3_nt: TGTGCCAGCTCCAGACTAGCGGGGTCGTACAATGAGCAGTTCTTC
cdr3_aa: CASSRLAGSYNEQFF
j_call: TRBJ2-1
clone_size: -
d_call: TRBD2
v_call: TRBV25-1

cdr3_nt: TGCGCCAGCAGCCAAGAGACGACGAACACTGAAGCTTTCTTT
cdr3_aa: CASSQETTNTEAFF
j_call: TRBJ1-1
clone_size: -
d_call: -
v_call: TRBV4-1

cdr3_nt: TGTGCCAGCAGCTTGGGGTCGACGATCACAGATACGCAGTATTTT
cdr3_aa: CASSLGSTITDTQYF
j_call: TRBJ2-3
clone_size: -
d_call: -
v_call: TRBV11-3